The 29 T cell receptor beta chains reported below all come from one sample, sequenced in a study of T cell repertoires in cytomegalovirus infection. Using its own MiXCR run on the reads, TCRdb lists one record per CDR3 protein. This table holds more than 500,000 distinct CDR3 sequences, 15% to 20% found once. Sequencing was done on a sample of CD8+ T cells from PBMCs. The source is a human donor in good health (CMV status not recorded). Some clones in this sample may be carry-over from other donors' samples.

This clonotype has only a few counts. The gene calls are TRBV2 and TRBJ1-1, with 9 bases that match TRBD1. The CDR3 length is 13 residues. Germline lookup yields CDR1 SNHLY and CDR2 FYNNEI. With V trimmed by 8 bases and J by 5 bases, 6 bases remained unmatched. For the CDR3, the DNA is TGTGCCAGCCCCGGGACAGGGCCAACTGAAGCTTTCTTT. Translated: CASPGTGPTEAFF.

This chain links TRBV6-5 with TRBJ1-4, with 8 bases identical to TRBD1. After removal of 2 bases from V and 2 bases from J, the junction contained 4 bases not matched to a gene. The CDR3 contains 16 residues. Looked up from germline, CDR1 is MNHEY and CDR2 is SVGAGI. This CDR3 reads CASSYGQGATNEKLFF. CDR3 sequence (DNA): TGTGCCAGCAGTTACGGGCAGGGGGCGACTAATGAAAAACTGTTTTTT.

This clonotype was detected only a few times. This rearrangement joins TRBV5-4 to TRBJ1-2; D is uncertain. The CDR3 is 14 amino acids. Between the trimmed V and J ends, which lost 1 base and 6 bases, there was a span of 13 bases. The germline V gene encodes CDR1 SGHNT and CDR2 YYREEE (reference sequence). In DNA form, the CDR3 reads TGTGCCAGCAGCTTGAGCGGGGTTGAGGATGGCTACACCTTC. Residues: CASSLSGVEDGYTF.

The chain carries TRBV6-2 or TRBV6-3 and TRBJ1-2; D not resolved. This CDR3 comprises 11 residues. V lost 5 bases, J lost 8 bases, and 9 bases lay in between. Per germline, CDR1 MNHEY and CDR2 SVGEGT. The CDR3 spells CASSNSGGYTF. The CDR3 region has the DNA TGTGCCAGCAGTAACAGTGGCGGCTACACCTTC.

The chain links TRBV20-1 to TRBJ2-7; possible D gene TRBD2, 7 bases. Trimming removed 2 bases at V and 2 bases at J, with 19 bases between. CDR3 length equals 16 residues. From germline, CDR1 is DFQATT and CDR2 SNEGSKA (reference sequence). The CDR3 DNA sequence: TGCAGTGCTAGACCGCTCGGAGGGGGGGCAACCTACGAGCAGTACTTC. This sequence encodes CSARPLGGGATYEQYF.

The J gene is TRBJ2-7, the V gene TRBV19; 7 positions agree with TRBD1. From germline, CDR1 is LNHDA and CDR2 SQIVND (reference sequence). The CDR3 spans 15 residues. Trimming took 4 bases from V and 3 from J; bases not matched to a gene: 9. The DNA of the CDR3 is TGTGCCAGTAGTAGACTGACAGGGATAAACTACGAGCAGTACTTC. It is translated as CASSRLTGINYEQYF.

Ten or more counts support this clonotype. The genes are TRBV7-9 and TRBJ2-7; D perhaps matches TRBD1 (6 bases). This CDR3 is built from 14 residues. Germline CDR1 reads SEHNR; CDR2 reads FQNEAQ (reference sequence). The V gene lost 5 bases and the J gene lost 6 bases, with 17 bases spanning the gap. The CDR3 is CASSPGTSVREQYF. The CDR3 region has the DNA TGTGCCAGCAGCCCTGGGACATCGGTGCGCGAGCAGTACTTC.

V usage is TRBV6-2 or TRBV6-3 and J usage is TRBJ1-5; the D is unclear. The V gene's germline CDR1 is MNHEY and CDR2 SVGEGT. Trimming pared 5 bases from V and 6 bases from J, leaving 11 bases between. The CDR3 loop spans 13 amino acids. For the CDR3, the DNA is TGTGCCAGCAGTACCAATTCGGTTCAGCCCCAGCATTTT. Translating it yields CASSTNSVQPQHF.

This clonotype was counted at least ten times. V is TRBV7-9 and J is TRBJ2-2, with 9 bases lining up with TRBD1. With 5 bases clipped from V and 4 bases from J, the junction kept 8 bases outside the gene matches. The CDR3 runs to 16 residues. Per germline, CDR1 SEHNR and CDR2 FQNEAQ (reference sequence). The DNA for the CDR3 is TGTGCCAGCAGCCCATCCGGGACAGGGCCCACCGGGGAGCTGTTTTTT. Its translation: CASSPSGTGPTGELFF.

This clonotype was counted between two and nine times. V usage is TRBV20-1 and J usage is TRBJ1-3, with no clear D. The CDR3 totals 13 residues. Germline V gene sequence: CDR1 DFQATT, CDR2 SNEGSKA (reference sequence). V gave up 6 bases and J gave up 4 bases, with 13 bases separating them. This CDR3 reads CSAPAGPGNTIYF. The DNA for the CDR3 is TGCAGTGCCCCCGCCGGCCCCGGAAACACCATATATTTT.

The chain carries TRBV6-1 and TRBJ2-7; 9 bases agree with TRBD1. V lost 7 bases to trimming and J lost 6 bases; unmatched junction nucleotides: 7. The CDR3 spans 13 residues. The V gene's germline CDR1 is MNHNS and CDR2 SASEGT. The CDR3 spells CASIRDRVSEQYF. The DNA for the CDR3 is TGTGCCAGCATTCGGGACAGGGTAAGCGAGCAGTACTTC.

The chain combines TRBV24-1 with TRBJ2-5, with D possibly being TRBD1 or TRBD2 (6 bases each). CDR1 is KGHDR, CDR2 SFDVKD, per germline. The CDR3 totals 14 residues. With 7 bases removed from V and 0 bases from J, the gap between germline ends came to 11 bases. DNA of the CDR3: TGTGCCACCAGCGATAGGGGGGACCAAGAGACCCAGTACTTC. Protein sequence: CATSDRGDQETQYF.

This clonotype has a handful of counts. The chain carries TRBV5-4 and TRBJ1-1; D is ambiguous. Germline CDR1 SGHNT, CDR2 YYREEE (reference sequence). Trimming cost V 9 bases and J 3 bases, with 6 bases left between them. This CDR3 region has 10 residues. For the CDR3, the DNA is TGTGCCACCCTTTACACTGAAGCTTTCTTT. Translation gives CATLYTEAFF.

V and J are TRBV20-1 and TRBJ2-1; 10 bases are shared with TRBD2. In germline, CDR1 is DFQATT, CDR2 SNEGSKA (reference sequence). The CDR3 totals 15 residues. The V gene end was trimmed by 6 bases and the J gene end by 4 bases; junction bases not matched to a gene: 9. The CDR3 loop is CSARIAGGRYNEQFF. As DNA, the CDR3 is TGCAGTGCGAGAATAGCGGGAGGAAGGTACAATGAGCAGTTCTTC.

V and J are TRBV20-1 and TRBJ2-3, with 9 bases that match TRBD1. Germline V gene data show CDR1 as DFQATT and CDR2 as SNEGSKA (reference sequence). V lost 5 bases to trimming and J lost 0 bases; unmatched junction nucleotides: 9. The CDR3 sequence is 16 residues long. CDR3 protein: CSARPRDRESTDTQYF. The CDR3 coding sequence is TGCAGTGCTCGACCCCGGGACAGGGAGAGCACAGATACGCAGTATTTT.

This clonotype was observed a handful of times. The V gene is TRBV14, the J gene TRBJ2-1; 7 bases map to TRBD1. This CDR3 is built from 14 residues. Germline values: CDR1 SGHDN, CDR2 FVKESK. V shed 5 bases and J 8 bases; nucleotides not matched to a gene: 9. CDR3 in amino acids: CASSYGRGRDEQFF. CDR3 DNA: TGTGCCAGCAGCTACGGTAGGGGGCGAGATGAGCAGTTCTTC.

This clonotype appeared a single time. The chain combines TRBV20-1 with TRBJ1-2; D is possibly TRBD1 (5 bases). V was trimmed by 6 bases and J by 3 bases, leaving 17 bases between them. The CDR3 consists of 14 residues. Germline CDR1 reads DFQATT; CDR2 reads SNEGSKA (reference sequence). CDR3 sequence (DNA): TGCAGTGCCCGCCTCCGGGACTCATACTATGGCTACACCTTC. Amino acids: CSARLRDSYYGYTF.

This clonotype has at least ten counts. The V gene is TRBV7-3, the J gene TRBJ1-1; tentative D call: TRBD1 (5 bases). The germline gives CDR1 SGHTA, CDR2 FQGTGA. V lost 5 bases and J lost 2, with 12 bases in between. The CDR3 has 14 residues. The CDR3 is CASSPWGGNTEAFF. For the CDR3, the DNA is TGTGCCAGCAGCCCATGGGGGGGAAACACTGAAGCTTTCTTT.

This clonotype was counted at least ten times. The chain couples TRBV7-2 to TRBJ2-7, with D possibly being TRBD1 (5 bases). The CDR3 totals 14 residues. V gave up 5 bases and J gave up 3 bases, with 14 bases separating them. The germline V gene has CDR1 SGHTA and CDR2 FQGNSA. The CDR3 loop is CASSLTVPIYEQYF. CDR3 in DNA: TGTGCCAGCAGCCTGACAGTGCCGATCTACGAGCAGTACTTC.

This sequence joins TRBV7-9 and TRBJ2-7, with 7 bases fitting TRBD1. Germline V gene sequence: CDR1 SEHNR, CDR2 FQNEAQ (reference sequence). This CDR3 is built from 13 residues. Unmatched junction bases numbered 10, after V lost 11 bases and J lost 3 bases. CDR3 nucleotide sequence: TGTGCCGTTCCCGGGACAGTGATCTACGAGCAGTACTTC. Translation gives CAVPGTVIYEQYF.

Many counts were recorded for this clonotype. The genes are TRBV28 and TRBJ1-1; no definite D call. The CDR3 has 14 amino acids. Germline-derived CDR1 and CDR2 are MDHEN and SYDVKM. V was cut by 4 bases and J by 3 bases, with 12 bases left in between. CDR3: CASSSISRYTEAFF. The CDR3 DNA reads as TGTGCCAGCAGTTCAATCTCCAGGTACACTGAAGCTTTCTTT.

The count of this clonotype is one. The CDR3 carries no conserved terminal phenylalanine or tryptophan, so it likely arises from a read error. The DNA is left out, because the CDR3 cannot be placed on it with certainty; the CDR3 is given as TCRdb lists it. V is TRBV6-6 and J is TRBJ1-2; TRBD1 reflects the table's D call only, with no check against the DNA. The CDR3 totals 16 residues, both ends included. Germline V gene sequence: CDR1 MNHNY, CDR2 SVGAGI (reference sequence). This chain's CDR3 is CASSYAQTLPNYGYTL.

This clonotype was observed at least ten times. The chain joins TRBV11-2 to TRBJ2-1, with D perhaps matching TRBD2 (5 bases). Trimming left V 10 bases short and J 10 bases short, with 14 bases between. CDR1 SGHAT and CDR2 FQNNGV come from the germline V gene. CDR3 length equals 11 residues. Written as DNA, the CDR3 is TGTGCCACCAAGCTCGGGATAGAGCAGTTCTTC. Protein sequence: CATKLGIEQFF. The whole variable domain, filled in from reference TRBV11-2 and TRBJ2-1, reads EAGVAQSPRYKIIEKRQSVAFWCNPISGHATLYWYQQILGQGPKLLIQFQNNGVVDDSQLPKDRFSAERLKGVDSTLKIQPAKLEDSAVYLCATKLGIEQFFGPGTRLTVL.

This clonotype was observed a few times. The rearrangement links TRBV19 to TRBJ1-3; the D gene is possibly TRBD1 (6 bases). CDR3 length: 15 residues. The ends were cut back, 7 bases at V and 0 bases at J, with 13 bases in the middle. Germline-derived CDR1 and CDR2 are LNHDA and SQIVND (reference sequence). CDR3 DNA: TGTGCCAGTAAAGCCGGGGGCAACTCTGGAAACACCATATATTTT. Translation gives CASKAGGNSGNTIYF. The full variable domain, its missing parts supplied by reference TRBV19 and TRBJ1-3, is DGGITQSPKYLFRKEGQNVTLSCEQNLNHDAMYWYRQDPGQGLRLIYYSQIVNDFQKGDIAEGYSVSREKKESFPLTVTSAQKNPTAFYLCASKAGGNSGNTIYFGEGSWLTVV.

This clonotype was counted ten times or more. Here the CDR3 DNA reads TGTGCCAGCAGCTTAGAAATTAGCGGGAACACCGGGGAGCTGTTTTTT. Translation: CASSLEISGNTGELFF. The chain recombines TRBV11-2 with TRBJ2-2; D may be TRBD2 (6 bases). V was shortened by 0 bases and J by 1 base, with 9 bases between the two germline ends. CDR3 length: 16 residues. Per germline, CDR1 SGHAT and CDR2 FQNNGV.

This clonotype was seen a single time. A much larger clone sits a single nucleotide away, making a read error possible. This chain links TRBV7-9 with TRBJ2-7; 7 positions match TRBD1. This CDR3 spans 13 amino acids. CDR1 is SEHNR and CDR2 is FQNEAQ in the germline V gene (reference sequence). The CDR3 DNA sequence: TGTGCTTTCCAAGGGACAGATACCTACGATCAGTACTTC. It encodes CAFQGTDTYDQYF.

This clonotype was observed many times. The V and J genes are TRBV6-1 and TRBJ1-6; perhaps TRBD1 as D (6 bases). Germline V lookup: CDR1 MNHNS, CDR2 SASEGT. V was clipped by 6 bases and J by 7 bases, with 16 bases between them. The CDR3 extends over 15 amino acids. CDR3 sequence reads: CASSPTGSSNSPLHF. Written as DNA, the CDR3 is TGTGCCAGCAGCCCCACAGGGTCCTCGAATTCACCCCTCCACTTT.

This clonotype occurred many times. V is TRBV4-1 and J is TRBJ2-1; 10 bases match TRBD1. J was trimmed by 6 bases and V by 3 bases; bases with no gene match: 5. Per germline, CDR1 MGHRA and CDR2 YSYEKL. CDR3 length: 15 residues. This chain's CDR3 is CASSHPGQGTNEQFF. CDR3 nucleotides: TGCGCCAGCAGCCACCCGGGACAGGGGACCAATGAGCAGTTCTTC.

This chain joins TRBV4-2 and TRBJ2-1, with a possible D match to TRBD2 (6 bases). This CDR3 is 15 amino acids long. Germline loops: CDR1 LGHNA, CDR2 YNFKEQ. V was pared by 6 bases and J by 8 bases, with 20 bases between. The CDR3 DNA sequence: TGTGCCAGCAGTAGGCGGGAACAGATTAGGGATGAGCAGTTCTTC. Translation gives CASSRREQIRDEQFF.